This T cell receptor beta chain was retrieved from a study of T cells in localized non-small cell lung cancer. Study-wide findings and caveats: Adjacent lung had a median about 57 of the 100 largest tumor clones. Overall survival was longer when the density of T cells in the blood was higher.

Sequenced by immunoSEQ multiplex PCR; TCRdb stores in-frame clones only, minus some. Here the sample spans approximately 81,000 clones, approximately 90% being singletons. V lost 0 bases and J 0 bases, leaving 2 bases between the germline ends. This CDR3 comprises 13 residues. The germline gives CDR1 SGHRS, CDR2 YFSETQ. In regard to this clone: Its antigen is unidentified.

The receptor's source is a woman aged 35-70 years with stage I squamous cell lung carcinoma. Here the sequenced sample was peripheral blood, taken before any cancer treatment. This chain connects TRBV5-1 to TRBJ2-3; D is ambiguous. CDR3 bases: TGCGCCAGCAGCTTGGCTAGCACAGATACGCAGTATTTT. This codes for CASSLASTDTQYF.